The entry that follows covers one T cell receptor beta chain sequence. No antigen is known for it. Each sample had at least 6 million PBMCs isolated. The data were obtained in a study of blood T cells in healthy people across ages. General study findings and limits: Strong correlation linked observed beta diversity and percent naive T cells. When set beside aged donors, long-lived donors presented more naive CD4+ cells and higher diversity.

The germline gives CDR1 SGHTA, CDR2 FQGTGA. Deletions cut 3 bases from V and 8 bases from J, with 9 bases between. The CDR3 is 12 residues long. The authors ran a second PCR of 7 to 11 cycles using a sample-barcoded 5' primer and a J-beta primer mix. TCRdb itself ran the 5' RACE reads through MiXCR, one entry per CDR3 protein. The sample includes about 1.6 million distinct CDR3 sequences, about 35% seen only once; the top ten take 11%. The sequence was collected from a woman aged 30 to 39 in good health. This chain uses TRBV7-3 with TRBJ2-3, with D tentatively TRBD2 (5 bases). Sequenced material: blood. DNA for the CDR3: TGTGCCAGCAGCTTGAATGGAGGTACGCAGTATTTT. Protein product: CASSLNGGTQYF. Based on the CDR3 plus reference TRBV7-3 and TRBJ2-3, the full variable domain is GAGVSQTPSNKVTEKGKYVELRCDPISGHTALYWYRQSLGQGPEFLIYFQGTGAADDSGLPNDRFFAVRPEGSVSTLKIQRTERGDSAVYLCASSLNGGTQYFGPGTRLTVL.